One sample yielded the 2 T cell receptor beta chains listed below, sequenced in a study of T cell clonality in common variable immunodeficiency. Produced via immunoSEQ multiplex PCR; TCRdb's table is partial and in-frame only. The sample contains tens of thousands of clones, none of them singletons. The sequenced sample was peripheral blood mononuclear cells. All receptors come from a person aged 18 to 75 in good health.

The part of the CDR3 DNA that was read is TGCAGTGCTAGACGGGTGAATCCATACAATGAG. Translation: CSARRVNPYNE. The complete CDR3 sequence is CSARRVNPYNEQFF. This rearrangement joins TRBV20-1 to TRBJ2-1; D is uncertain. The read ends 3 residues shy of where the CDR3 ends; the end is completed using the germline J gene. Trimming cost V 2 bases and J 4 bases, with 12 bases left between them. Germline-derived CDR1 and CDR2 are DFQATT and SNEGSKA (reference sequence). The CDR3 consists of 14 residues.

There are many counts of this clone. The read gets to within 3 residues of the CDR3 end, and the germline J gene fills in the rest. The V call is TRBV6-1, the J call TRBJ2-7; the D gene is possibly TRBD2 (5 bases). CDR1 and CDR2 (germline): MNHNS, SASEGT. CDR3 length equals 16 residues. V lost 2 bases and J 6 bases, leaving 20 bases between the germline ends. The CDR3 region is CASSERVGDYNGEQYF. The sequenced part of the CDR3 DNA is TGTGCCAGCAGTGAACGTGTTGGAGACTACAACGGCGAG.